Sequencing of this T cell receptor (beta chain) was carried out in a study of vaccination and CD4 T cells after COVID-19. Turning to the study itself: Overlapping spike peptides of SARS-CoV-2, HCoV-NL63, HCoV-OC43 and HCoV-229E stimulated the cells.

Treatment defined: roughly nine-day PBMC culture with coronavirus spike peptide pools or control peptides (ViraFEST assay). This CDR3 spans 16 amino acids. CDR1 is DFQATT, CDR2 SNEGSKA, per germline (reference sequence). V shed 3 bases and J shed 1 base, with 17 bases lying between them. Sequencing of the DNA from cultured CD4+ T cells was carried out with the Oncomine TCR Beta short-read assay. In TCRdb, the PCR reads were re-called with MiXCR into one record per CDR3 protein. Among around 15,000 distinct CDR3 sequences listed, 65% to 85% were seen once. Study outcomes and limitations: Median counts of SARS-CoV-2-reactive clonotypes increased from approximately 21 to 40; this difference was not significant.

To note about this clonotype: The antigen is not known.

The J gene is TRBJ2-3, the V gene TRBV20-1, with D perhaps TRBD1 (6 bases). This specimen consisted of CD4+ T cells from blood, cultured in vitro, obtained after SARS-CoV-2 vaccination. This TCR was sampled from a human donor who received a COVID-19 vaccine. The chain's CDR3 is CSASPPVGARTDTQYF. The CDR3 DNA is TGCAGTGCTAGCCCCCCTGTGGGGGCCCGCACAGATACGCAGTATTTT.